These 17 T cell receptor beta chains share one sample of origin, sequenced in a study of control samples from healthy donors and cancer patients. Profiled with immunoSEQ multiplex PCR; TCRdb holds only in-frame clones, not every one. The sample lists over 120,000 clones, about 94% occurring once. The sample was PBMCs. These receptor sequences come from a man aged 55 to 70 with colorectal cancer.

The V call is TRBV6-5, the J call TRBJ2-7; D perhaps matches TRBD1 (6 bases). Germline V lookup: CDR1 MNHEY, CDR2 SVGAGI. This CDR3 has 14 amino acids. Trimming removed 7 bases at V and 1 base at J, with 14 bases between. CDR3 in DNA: TGTGCCAGCATTCTGACAGGCTTTTCCTACGAGCAGTACTTC. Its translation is CASILTGFSYEQYF.

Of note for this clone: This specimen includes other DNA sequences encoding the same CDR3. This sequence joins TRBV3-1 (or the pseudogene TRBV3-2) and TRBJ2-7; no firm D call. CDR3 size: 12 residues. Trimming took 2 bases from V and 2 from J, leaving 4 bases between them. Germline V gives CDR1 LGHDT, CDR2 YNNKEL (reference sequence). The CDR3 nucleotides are TGTGCCAGCAGCCAAACAGCCTACGAGCAGTACTTC. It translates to CASSQTAYEQYF.

CDR3 region: CASSLRDLNSPLHF. DNA for the CDR3: TGTGCCAGCAGTTTACGGGACCTTAATTCACCCCTCCACTTT. The chain recombines TRBV27 with TRBJ1-6, with D perhaps TRBD1 (5 bases). The ends were cut back, 2 bases at V and 6 bases at J, with 8 bases in the middle. The germline V gene has CDR1 MNHEY and CDR2 SMNVEV (reference sequence). This CDR3 region has 14 residues.

Here the CDR3 reads CASSPTDYNEQFF. The CDR3 coding sequence is TGTGCCAGCAGCCCGACAGACTACAATGAGCAGTTCTTC. The V and J genes are TRBV11-2 and TRBJ2-1; weak D call: TRBD1 (5 bases). The length of the CDR3 is 13 residues. Germline values: CDR1 SGHAT, CDR2 FQNNGV. V lost 5 bases to trimming and J lost 3 bases, with 8 bases between them.

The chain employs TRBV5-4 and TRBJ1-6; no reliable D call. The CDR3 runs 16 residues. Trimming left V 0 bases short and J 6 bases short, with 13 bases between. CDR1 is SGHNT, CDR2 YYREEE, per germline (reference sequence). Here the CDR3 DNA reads TGTGCCAGCAGCTTGGACGGGGATGGTGGTAATTCACCCCTCCACTTT. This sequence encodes CASSLDGDGGNSPLHF.

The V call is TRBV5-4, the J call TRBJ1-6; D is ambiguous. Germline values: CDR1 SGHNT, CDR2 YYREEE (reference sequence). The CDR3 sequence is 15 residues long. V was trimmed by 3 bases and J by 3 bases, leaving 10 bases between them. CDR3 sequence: CASSSSELYNSPLHF. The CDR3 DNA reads TGTGCCAGCAGCTCTAGCGAACTCTATAATTCACCCCTCCACTTT.

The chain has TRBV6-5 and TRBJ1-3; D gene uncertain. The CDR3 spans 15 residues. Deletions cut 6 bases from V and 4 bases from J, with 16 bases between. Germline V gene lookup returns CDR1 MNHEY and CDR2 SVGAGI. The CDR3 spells CASRPAGTSGNTIYF. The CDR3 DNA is TGTGCCAGCAGACCGGCGGGAACCTCGGGAAACACCATATATTTT.

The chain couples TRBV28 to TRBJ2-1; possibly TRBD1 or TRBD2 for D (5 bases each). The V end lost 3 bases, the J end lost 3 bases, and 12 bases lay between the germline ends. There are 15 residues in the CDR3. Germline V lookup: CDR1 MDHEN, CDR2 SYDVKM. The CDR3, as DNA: TGTGCCAGCAGTTTCGAGGGGAACCGCTACAATGAGCAGTTCTTC. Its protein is CASSFEGNRYNEQFF.

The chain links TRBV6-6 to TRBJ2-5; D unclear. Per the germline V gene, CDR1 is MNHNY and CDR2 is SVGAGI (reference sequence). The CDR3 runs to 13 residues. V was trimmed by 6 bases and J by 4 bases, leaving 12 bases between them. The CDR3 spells CASSTTQPETQYF. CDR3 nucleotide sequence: TGTGCCAGCAGCACGACCCAGCCAGAGACCCAGTACTTC.

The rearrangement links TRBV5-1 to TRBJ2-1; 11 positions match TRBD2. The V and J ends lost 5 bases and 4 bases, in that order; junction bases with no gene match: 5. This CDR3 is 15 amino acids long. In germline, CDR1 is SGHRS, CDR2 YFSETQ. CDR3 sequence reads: CASSPRLAGYNEQFF. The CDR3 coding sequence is TGCGCCAGCAGTCCACGACTAGCGGGGTACAATGAGCAGTTCTTC.

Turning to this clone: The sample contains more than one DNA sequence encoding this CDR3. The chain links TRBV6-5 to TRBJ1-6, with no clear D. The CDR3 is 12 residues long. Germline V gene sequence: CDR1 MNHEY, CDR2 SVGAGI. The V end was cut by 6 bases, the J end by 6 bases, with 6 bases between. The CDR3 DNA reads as TGTGCCAGCAGAGGTAGTAATTCACCCCTCCACTTT. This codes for CASRGSNSPLHF.

The CDR3 region is CASGTSGANVLTF. CDR3 DNA sequence: TGTGCTTCCGGTACCTCTGGGGCCAACGTCCTGACTTTC. V usage is TRBV30 and J usage is TRBJ2-6; unclear D gene. CDR3 length equals 13 residues. The germline V gene encodes CDR1 GTSNPN and CDR2 SVGIG (reference sequence).

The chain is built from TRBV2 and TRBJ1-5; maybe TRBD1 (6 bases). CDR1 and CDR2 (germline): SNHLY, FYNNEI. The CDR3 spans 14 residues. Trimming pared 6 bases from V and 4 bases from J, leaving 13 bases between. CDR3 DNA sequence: TGTGCCAGCAGCCCAGACAGGCTGAATCAGCCCCAGCATTTT. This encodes CASSPDRLNQPQHF.

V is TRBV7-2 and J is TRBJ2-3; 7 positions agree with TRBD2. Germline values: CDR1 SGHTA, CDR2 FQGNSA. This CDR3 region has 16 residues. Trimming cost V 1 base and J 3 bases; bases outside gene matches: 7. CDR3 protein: CASSLDAGVSTDTQYF. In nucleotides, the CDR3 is TGTGCCAGCAGCTTAGATGCGGGGGTGTCAACAGATACGCAGTATTTT.

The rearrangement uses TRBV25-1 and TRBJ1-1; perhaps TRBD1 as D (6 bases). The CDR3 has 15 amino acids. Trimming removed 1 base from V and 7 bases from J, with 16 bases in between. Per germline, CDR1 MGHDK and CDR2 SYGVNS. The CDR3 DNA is TGTGCCAGCAGTGAATGGAACAGGGAAGAAGGTGAAGCTTTCTTT. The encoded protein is CASSEWNREEGEAFF. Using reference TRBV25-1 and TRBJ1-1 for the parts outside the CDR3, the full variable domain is EADIYQTPRYLVIGTGKKITLECSQTMGHDKMYWYQQDPGMELHLIHYSYGVNSTEKGDLSSESTVSRIRTEHFPLTLESARPSHTSQYLCASSEWNREEGEAFFGQGTRLTVV.

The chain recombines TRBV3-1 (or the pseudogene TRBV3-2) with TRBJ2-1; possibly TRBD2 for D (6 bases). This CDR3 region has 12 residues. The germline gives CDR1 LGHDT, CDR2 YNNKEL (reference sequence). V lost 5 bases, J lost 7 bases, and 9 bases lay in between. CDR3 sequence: CASSSLANEQFF. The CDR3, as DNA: TGTGCCAGCAGCTCACTAGCAAATGAGCAGTTCTTC.

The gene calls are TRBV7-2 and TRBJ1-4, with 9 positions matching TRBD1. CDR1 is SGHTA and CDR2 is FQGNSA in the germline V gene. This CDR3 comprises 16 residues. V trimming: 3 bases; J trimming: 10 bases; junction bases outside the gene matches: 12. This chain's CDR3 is CASSFGMTGGIAKLFF. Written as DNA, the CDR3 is TGTGCCAGCAGCTTCGGAATGACAGGGGGGATTGCAAAACTGTTTTTT.